This entry lists 2 T cell receptor beta chains sequenced from one sample in a study of post-analysis software for immune sequencing data. Overall study findings and caveats: TRBV5-6, TRBV5-1 and TRBV20-1 belonged to a set of roughly 5 TRBV segments that were more frequent in patients than controls.

The TCR beta cDNA libraries contained unique molecular identifiers. TCRdb re-called the PCR reads through MiXCR, storing one row per CDR3 protein. The table lists just over 250,000 distinct CDR3 sequences, about 38% of them singletons. No antigens are known for them. Sequencing input: blood. Receptors originate from a girl between 5 and 17 years old with multiple sclerosis.

The table lists this clonotype with many counts. The gene calls are TRBV29-1 and TRBJ1-2; a possible D gene is TRBD1 (5 bases). This CDR3 spans 13 amino acids. Per the germline V gene, CDR1 is SQVTM and CDR2 is ANQGSEA. Trimming shortened V by 5 bases and J by 0 bases, and 10 bases separated the two germline ends. In DNA form, the CDR3 reads TGCAGCGTTAGAGGGACGGCTAACTATGGCTACACCTTC. Encoded protein: CSVRGTANYGYTF.

This clonotype has ten or more counts. The chain uses TRBV6-5 and TRBJ2-1, with 10 bases lining up with TRBD2. J was trimmed by 5 bases and V by 7 bases; bases with no gene match: 11. The germline V gene encodes CDR1 MNHEY and CDR2 SVGAGI. The CDR3 spans 16 residues. The CDR3 DNA sequence: TGTGCCAGCAACCATCGGACTAGCGGAAGCCACAATGAGCAGTTCTTC. Protein product: CASNHRTSGSHNEQFF.